The clone carrying this T cell receptor beta chain appeared a few times. Its antigen is unknown. This record comes from a study of T-cell reconstitution after alpha-beta-depleted transplantation in children. Study results and limitations: Newly produced T cells mostly accounted for T-cell counts and diversity one year post-transplant. Several hundred rapidly expanded clones from non-depleted graft cells reportedly supplied alpha-beta T cells about two months post-transplant.

As it was prepared, the TCRbeta library received unique molecular identifiers. MiXCR, run by TCRdb on the PCR reads, gives a single entry per CDR3 protein. The sample has 40,000 to 55,000 distinct CDR3 sequences; around 9% are singletons. Germline V lookup: CDR1 PRHDT, CDR2 FYEKMQ (reference sequence). Trimming removed 0 bases at V and 6 bases at J, with 11 bases between. The CDR3 spans 14 residues. The gene calls are TRBV13 and TRBJ1-2; a possible D gene is TRBD1 (5 bases). This receptor was identified in a male patient aged 2-10 years who had a stem cell transplant for chronic granulomatous disease, so the T cells may come from the graft donor. The specimen comprised PBMCs, mostly from graft donor cells, sampled 60 days after TCRalphabeta/CD19-depleted stem cell transplant. CDR3 DNA sequence: TGTGCCAGCAGCTTAGGGTTCAGGACAAATGGCTACACCTTC. Translating gives CASSLGFRTNGYTF.